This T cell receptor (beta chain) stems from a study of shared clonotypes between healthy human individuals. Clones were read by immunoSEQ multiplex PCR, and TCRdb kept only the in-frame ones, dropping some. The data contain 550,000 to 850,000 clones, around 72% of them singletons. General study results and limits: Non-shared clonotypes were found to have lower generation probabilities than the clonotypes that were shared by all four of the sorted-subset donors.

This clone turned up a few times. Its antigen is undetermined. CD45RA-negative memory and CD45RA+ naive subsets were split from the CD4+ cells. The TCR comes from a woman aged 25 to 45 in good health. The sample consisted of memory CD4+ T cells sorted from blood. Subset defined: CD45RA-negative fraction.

The CDR3 region is CASRSSGRIGDTQYF. The DNA of the CDR3 is TGTGCCAGCAGATCTAGCGGGAGGATAGGGGATACGCAGTATTTT. V and J are TRBV7-2 and TRBJ2-3; 11 nucleotides line up with TRBD2. CDR1 and CDR2 (germline): SGHTA, FQGNSA. The CDR3 totals 15 residues. V dropped 6 bases and J dropped 6; count of bases not matched to a gene: 8.